This TCR beta chain was documented in a study of OX40 agonist ivuxolimab in advanced cancers. Study-wide context: An anti-OX40 (CD134) antibody with agonistic activity, ivuxolimab, was administered to patients. Findings of the study overall: By week 6 at 0.1 to 3.0 mg/kg, blood CD4+ and CD8+ T cells had expanded clonally.

Turning to this clone: The target antigen is unknown.

CDR1 and CDR2 (germline): MDHEN, SYDVKM. The germline V and J ends were trimmed by 2 bases and 4 bases, with 8 bases remaining between them. The CDR3 is 13 amino acids. The table came from immunoSEQ multiplex PCR; TCRdb's copy has only in-frame clones and leaves some out. In the table there are under 40,000 clones, 75% to 85% of which are singletons. The chain carries TRBV28 and TRBJ1-2; D is unclear. The sequence derives from an adult with an advanced solid tumor such as melanoma, head and neck, liver or kidney cancer. Source: CD4+ or CD8+ T cells sorted from blood, taken in a trial of the OX40 agonist ivuxolimab. CDR3 sequence: CASSLPTGYGYTF. The CDR3 region has the DNA TGTGCCAGCAGTTTACCCACGGGCTATGGCTACACCTTC.